Following are 9 T cell receptor beta chains from one sample sequenced in a study of technical replicates of blood from four donors. Libraries were prepared by immunoSEQ multiplex PCR; TCRdb keeps only in-frame clonotypes and omits some of them. The data contain 60,000 to 90,000 clones, around 97% of them seen just once; the ten biggest clones take up 0.29%. Input material: T cells isolated from PBMCs. Receptors originate from a human donor in good health.

J is TRBJ2-3 and V is TRBV28, with D possibly matching TRBD2 (6 bases). Germline V gene sequence: CDR1 MDHEN, CDR2 SYDVKM. Trimming stripped 5 bases from V and 1 base from J, with 13 bases between. CDR3 length: 15 amino acids. DNA for the CDR3: TGTGCCAGCAGTCCTCTAGGGGAGGGCACAGATACGCAGTATTTT. Protein: CASSPLGEGTDTQYF.

CDR3 DNA: TGTGCCAGCAGCATGGGACAGGGGGTTTCCTACGAGCAGTACTTC. This encodes CASSMGQGVSYEQYF. This chain joins TRBV6-1 and TRBJ2-7; 11 bases line up with TRBD1. The V gene's germline CDR1 is MNHNS and CDR2 SASEGT. This CDR3 spans 15 amino acids. V was pared by 6 bases and J by 1 base, with 5 bases of the junction left unmatched.

This sequence joins TRBV28 and TRBJ2-2, with 8 bases that match TRBD2. The CDR3 length is 15 residues. The germline CDR1 and CDR2 sequences are MDHEN and SYDVKM. V was pared by 4 bases and J by 4 bases, with 5 bases of the junction left unmatched. The CDR3 region is CASSSGLEGTGELFF. The CDR3 bases are TGTGCCAGCAGTTCGGGACTAGAGGGCACCGGGGAGCTGTTTTTT. Full variable domain (remainder filled in from reference TRBV28 and TRBJ2-2): DVKVTQSSRYLVKRTGEKVFLECVQDMDHENMFWYRQDPGLGLRLIYFSYDVKMKEKGDIPEGYSVSREKKERFSLILESASTNQTSMYLCASSSGLEGTGELFFGEGSRLTVL.

The V call is TRBV2, the J call TRBJ1-3, with D maybe TRBD1 (6 bases). This CDR3 is built from 13 residues. V was trimmed by 7 bases and J by 5 bases, leaving 12 bases between them. Germline V gene lookup returns CDR1 SNHLY and CDR2 FYNNEI. CDR3 sequence: CASTRDIRNTIYF. In nucleotides, the CDR3 is TGTGCCAGCACCCGGGACATCCGAAACACCATATATTTT.

The V and J genes are TRBV4-2 and TRBJ1-1; D unresolved. The V end lost 4 bases, the J end lost 0 bases, and 12 bases lay between the germline ends. Germline V gives CDR1 LGHNA, CDR2 YNFKEQ. The CDR3 loop spans 15 amino acids. CDR3 sequence (DNA): TGTGCCAGCAGCCCCCTGGCTGATCTGAACACTGAAGCTTTCTTT. Residues: CASSPLADLNTEAFF.

This sequence joins TRBV4-3 and TRBJ2-5; 8 bases are shared with TRBD1. This CDR3 has 14 amino acids. Germline-derived CDR1 and CDR2 are LGHNA and YSLEER. V lost 4 bases, J lost 4 bases, and 5 bases stayed unmatched. CDR3 sequence: CASSRRDRSETQYF. The CDR3 DNA sequence: TGCGCCAGCAGCCGTAGGGACAGGTCAGAGACCCAGTACTTC.

The genes are TRBV5-8 and TRBJ2-1, with TRBD2 matching 8 bases. Germline CDR1 and CDR2: SGHTS and YDEGEE. The CDR3 consists of 14 residues. J lost 3 bases, V lost 4 bases, and 3 bases had no gene match. CDR3 residues: CASSPTSVYNEQFF. Here the CDR3 DNA reads TGTGCCAGCAGCCCGACTAGCGTCTACAATGAGCAGTTCTTC.

The chain uses TRBV30 and TRBJ1-1; TRBD1 agrees at 7 bases. This CDR3 has 15 amino acids. In germline, CDR1 is GTSNPN, CDR2 SVGIG (reference sequence). The V and J ends lost 4 bases and 2 bases, in that order; junction bases with no gene match: 10. The CDR3 protein is CAWKDRVVINTEAFF. The CDR3 region has the DNA TGTGCCTGGAAAGACAGGGTTGTTATCAACACTGAAGCTTTCTTT.

This chain uses TRBV10-3 with TRBJ2-5, with D possibly TRBD2 on 6 matching bases. This CDR3 contains 13 residues. Germline lookup yields CDR1 ENHRY and CDR2 SYGVKD. V lost 4 bases and J lost 5, with 11 bases in between. CDR3 sequence (DNA): TGTGCCATCAGTGGAGCTAGCGTGGAGACCCAGTACTTC. It is translated as CAISGASVETQYF.